Below, 11 T cell receptor beta chains from the same sample are listed, as sequenced in a study of CXCR3-negative and CXCR3-positive naive CD8 T cells. The study, taken as a whole, reports: The study found more hydrophobic TRB CDR3s in CXCR3-positive naive cells than in CXCR3-negative naive cells.

Libraries of TRB cDNA were made by 5' RACE and carried UMIs. Each CDR3 protein gets one entry in TCRdb, which reprocessed the 5' RACE reads and gives no DNA. In total, the table holds 50,000 to 65,000 distinct CDR3 sequences. Their target antigens are unknown. The source material was naive CXCR3+ CD8+ T cells from blood. As for subset: CD45RO-CCR7+CD27+CD95- naive CD8+ T cells expressing CXCR3 (TNR3+). The receptors were gathered from a human donor in good health. Some clones in this sample may be carry-over from other donors' samples.

CDR3 amino acids: CASSPKTGGRGTEAFF. The chain couples TRBV4-3 to TRBJ1-1; TCRdb names TRBD1, which stays unverified in the absence of DNA. The CDR3 spans 16 residues. Germline assignment: CDR1 LGHNA and CDR2 YSLEER.

The chain couples TRBV7-2 to TRBJ2-2. This CDR3 has 13 amino acids. Looked up from germline, CDR1 is SGHTA and CDR2 is FQGNSA. CDR3 sequence: CASSPDLGWELFF.

V usage is TRBV7-2 and J usage is TRBJ1-2; the TCRdb D gene call, TRBD1, has no DNA to confirm it. The CDR3 covers 16 residues. Looked up from germline, CDR1 is SGHTA and CDR2 is FQGNSA. CDR3 residues: CASSYLGGDVNYGYTF.

The chain combines TRBV27 with TRBJ2-1; the D gene TCRdb calls, TRBD1, cannot be checked with no DNA. The CDR3 contains 15 residues. Germline V gene data show CDR1 as MNHEY and CDR2 as SMNVEV (reference sequence). The CDR3 spells CASSWFEGGADEQFF.

The J gene is TRBJ1-6, the V gene TRBV10-3. Germline loops: CDR1 ENHRY, CDR2 SYGVKD. The CDR3 contains 15 residues. The CDR3 is CAISDYGMSNSPLHF.

V and J are TRBV4-3 and TRBJ2-4. CDR3 size: 16 residues. Germline V gene data show CDR1 as LGHNA and CDR2 as YSLEER. The CDR3 spells CASSQEWELAKNIQYF.

The V call is TRBV28, the J call TRBJ1-5; lacking DNA, the TRBD1 call made by TCRdb goes unchecked. This CDR3 contains 17 residues. From germline, CDR1 is MDHEN and CDR2 SYDVKM. CDR3 amino acids: CAIDGTESIHSNQPQHF. Full variable domain (remainder filled in from reference TRBV28 and TRBJ1-5): DVKVTQSSRYLVKRTGEKVFLECVQDMDHENMFWYRQDPGLGLRLIYFSYDVKMKEKGDIPEGYSVSREKKERFSLILESASTNQTSMYLCAIDGTESIHSNQPQHFGDGTRLSIL.

CDR3 amino acids: CASSFGDRPYNEQFF. The chain recombines TRBV6-5 with TRBJ2-1; TCRdb reports TRBD1, a call that lacks DNA to check it against. Germline CDR1 reads MNHEY; CDR2 reads SVGAGI. The CDR3 covers 15 residues.

This sequence joins TRBV5-1 and TRBJ2-7. The germline V gene has CDR1 SGHRS and CDR2 YFSETQ. The CDR3 has 15 amino acids. The CDR3 loop reads CASSLAPGTSYEQYF.

J is TRBJ2-7 and V is TRBV7-9; TCRdb's D call, TRBD2, is unchecked because there is no DNA. CDR1 SEHNR and CDR2 FQNEAQ come from the germline V gene (reference sequence). This CDR3 is built from 13 residues. CDR3 sequence reads: CASSSRPEAEQYF.

The V call is TRBV12-3 or TRBV12-4, the J call TRBJ2-2; the TCRdb call, TRBD2, lacks DNA for checking. The CDR3 runs to 21 residues. This chain's CDR3 is CASSLSVARTSGRADTGELFF.